Each of the 4 T cell receptor beta chains below was sequenced from the same sample in a study of CD8+ T cells in alopecia areata. Treatment in this sample: oral pan-JAK inhibitor, 5-10 mg twice daily. Extraction of RNA preceded its reverse transcription into cDNA, which served as the sequencing template. The method was immunoSEQ multiplex PCR; TCRdb's version includes in-frame clones alone and lacks a portion of them. The table lists 190,000 or so clones, roughly 53% of them singletons. This specimen was CD8+ T cells sorted from blood, taken at week 24, from a patient treated with tofacitinib. Receptors originate from a human donor with alopecia areata.

The chain combines TRBV5-6 with TRBJ2-7; D ambiguous. The V and J ends lost 0 bases and 3 bases respectively, with 10 bases between them. Germline lookup yields CDR1 SGHDT and CDR2 YYEEEE. The CDR3 is 14 amino acids. The CDR3 reads CASSLGVASYEQYF. The CDR3 DNA is TGTGCCAGCAGCTTGGGGGTCGCAAGCTACGAGCAGTACTTC.

The J gene is TRBJ2-5, the V gene TRBV27; D might be TRBD1 or TRBD2, each matching 5 bases. Per germline, CDR1 MNHEY and CDR2 SMNVEV (reference sequence). Trimming left V 9 bases short and J 3 bases short, with 8 bases between. This CDR3 spans 11 amino acids. The CDR3 DNA reads TGTGCCAGTTGGGGGAAAGAGACCCAGTACTTC. Translation gives CASWGKETQYF.

This chain joins TRBV5-6 and TRBJ1-6, with a tentative D call TRBD1 (6 bases). This CDR3 contains 14 residues. The ends were cut back, 4 bases at V and 10 bases at J, with 15 bases in the middle. The germline V gene has CDR1 SGHDT and CDR2 YYEEEE. As DNA, the CDR3 is TGTGCCAGCAGCCCCAGGGGACCCGGATCACCCCTCCACTTT. Its protein is CASSPRGPGSPLHF. Together with reference TRBV5-6 and TRBJ1-6, the CDR3 gives the full variable domain: DAGVTQSPTHLIKTRGQQVTLRCSPKSGHDTVSWYQQALGQGPQFIFQYYEEEERQRGNFPDRFSGHQFPNYSSELNVNALLLGDSALYLCASSPRGPGSPLHFGNGTRLTVT.

This clone was observed a few times. This rearrangement joins TRBV10-3 to TRBJ1-2, with D perhaps TRBD1 (6 bases). Germline CDR1 ENHRY, CDR2 SYGVKD. This CDR3 is built from 11 residues. Trimming pared 3 bases from V and 10 bases from J, leaving 9 bases between. The CDR3 sequence: CAISDGGPYTF. The CDR3 DNA reads as TGTGCCATCAGTGACGGGGGCCCCTACACCTTC.